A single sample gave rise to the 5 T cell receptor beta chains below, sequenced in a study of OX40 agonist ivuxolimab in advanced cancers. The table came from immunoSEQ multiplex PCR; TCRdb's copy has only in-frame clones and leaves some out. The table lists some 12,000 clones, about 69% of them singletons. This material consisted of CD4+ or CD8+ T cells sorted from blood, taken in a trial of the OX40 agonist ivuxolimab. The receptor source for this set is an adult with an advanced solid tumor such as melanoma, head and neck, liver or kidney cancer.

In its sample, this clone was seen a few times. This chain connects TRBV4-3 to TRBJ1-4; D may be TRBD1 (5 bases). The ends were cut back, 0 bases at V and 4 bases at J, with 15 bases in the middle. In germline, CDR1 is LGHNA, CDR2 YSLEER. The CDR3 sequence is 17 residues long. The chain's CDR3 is CASSQDRQTRGNEKLFF. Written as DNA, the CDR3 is TGCGCCAGCAGCCAAGACAGACAGACCCGCGGTAATGAAAAACTGTTTTTT.

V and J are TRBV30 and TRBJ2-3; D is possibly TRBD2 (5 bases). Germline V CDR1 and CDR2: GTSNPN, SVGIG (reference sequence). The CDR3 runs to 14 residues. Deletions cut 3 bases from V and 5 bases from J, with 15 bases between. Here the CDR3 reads CAWSAWGAEDTQYF. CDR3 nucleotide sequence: TGTGCCTGGAGCGCATGGGGAGCGGAAGATACGCAGTATTTT.

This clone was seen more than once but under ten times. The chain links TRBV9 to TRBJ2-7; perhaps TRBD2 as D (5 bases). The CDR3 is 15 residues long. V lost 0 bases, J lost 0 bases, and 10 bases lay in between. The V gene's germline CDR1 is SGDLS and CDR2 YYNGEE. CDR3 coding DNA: TGTGCCAGCAGCGTAGGAGGCGGAGGCTCCTACGAGCAGTACTTC. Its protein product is CASSVGGGGSYEQYF.

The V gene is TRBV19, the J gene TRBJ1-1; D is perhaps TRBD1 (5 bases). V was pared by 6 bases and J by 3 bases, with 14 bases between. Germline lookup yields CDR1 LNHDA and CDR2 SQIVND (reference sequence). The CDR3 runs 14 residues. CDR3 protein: CASREAGGDTEAFF. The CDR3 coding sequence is TGTGCCAGTAGAGAAGCCGGGGGGGACACTGAAGCTTTCTTT.

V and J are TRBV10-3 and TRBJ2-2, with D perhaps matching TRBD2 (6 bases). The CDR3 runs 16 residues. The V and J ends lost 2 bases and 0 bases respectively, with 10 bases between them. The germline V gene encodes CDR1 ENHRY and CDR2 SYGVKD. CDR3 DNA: TGTGCCATCAGTGAGCCCCCTAGCGCGAACACCGGGGAGCTGTTTTTT. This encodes CAISEPPSANTGELFF.